This T cell receptor beta chain was recorded in a study of T cells expressing NK-cell markers. TCRdb reanalyzed the 5' RACE reads and collapses them to one entry per CDR3 protein, without DNA. This repertoire includes over 200,000 distinct CDR3 sequences. This receptor was obtained from a young man in good health. The sequenced sample was blood T cells: a sorted CD56 or NKG2C T cell subset, CD4+ or CD8+ T cells, or bulk PBMC T cells (not recorded which).

The CDR3 loop reads CASSPFTTGELFF. The chain carries TRBV14 and TRBJ2-2. CDR1 and CDR2 (germline): SGHDN, FVKESK. CDR3 length: 13 residues.